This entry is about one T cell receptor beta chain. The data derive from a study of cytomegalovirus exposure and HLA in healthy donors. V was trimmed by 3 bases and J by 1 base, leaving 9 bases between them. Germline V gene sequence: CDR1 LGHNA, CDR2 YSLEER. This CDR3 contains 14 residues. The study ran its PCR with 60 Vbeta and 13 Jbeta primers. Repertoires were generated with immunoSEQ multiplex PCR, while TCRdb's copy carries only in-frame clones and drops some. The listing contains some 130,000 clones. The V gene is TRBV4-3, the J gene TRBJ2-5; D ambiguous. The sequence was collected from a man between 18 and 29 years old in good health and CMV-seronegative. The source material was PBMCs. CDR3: CASSQSNSQETQYF. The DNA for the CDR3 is TGCGCCAGCAGCCAGTCGAACTCCCAAGAGACCCAGTACTTC.